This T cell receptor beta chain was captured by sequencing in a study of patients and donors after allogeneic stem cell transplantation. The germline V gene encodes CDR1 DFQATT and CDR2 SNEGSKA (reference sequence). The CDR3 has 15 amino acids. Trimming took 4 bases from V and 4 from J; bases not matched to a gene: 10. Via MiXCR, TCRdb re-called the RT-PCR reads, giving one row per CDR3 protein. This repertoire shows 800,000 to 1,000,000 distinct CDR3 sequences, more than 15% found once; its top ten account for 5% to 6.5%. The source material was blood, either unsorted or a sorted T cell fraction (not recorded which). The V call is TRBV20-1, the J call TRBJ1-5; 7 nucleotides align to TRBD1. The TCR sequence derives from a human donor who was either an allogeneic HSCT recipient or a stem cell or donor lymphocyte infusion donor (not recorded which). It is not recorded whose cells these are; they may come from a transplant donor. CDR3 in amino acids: CSATSGTAGNQPQHF. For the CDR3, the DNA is TGCAGTGCTACTTCTGGGACAGCGGGGAATCAGCCCCAGCATTTT.